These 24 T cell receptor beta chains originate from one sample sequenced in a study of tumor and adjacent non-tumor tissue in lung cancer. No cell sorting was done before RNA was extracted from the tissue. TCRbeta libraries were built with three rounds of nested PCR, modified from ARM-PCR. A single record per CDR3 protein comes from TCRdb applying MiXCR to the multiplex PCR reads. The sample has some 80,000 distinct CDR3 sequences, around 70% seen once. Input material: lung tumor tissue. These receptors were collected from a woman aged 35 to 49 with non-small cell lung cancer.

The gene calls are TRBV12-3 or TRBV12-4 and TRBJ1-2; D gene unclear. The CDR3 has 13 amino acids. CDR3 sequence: CTTCRSGGYGYTF. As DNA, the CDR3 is TGTACTACCTGTAGGTCCGGTGGCTATGGCTACACCTTC.

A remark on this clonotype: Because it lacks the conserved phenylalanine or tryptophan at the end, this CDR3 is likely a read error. CDR3 residues: CIVARFVTSGNQETQYL. The CDR3, as DNA: TGCATCGTTGCCAGGTTCGTGACTAGCGGGAATCAAGAGACCCAGTACTTA. V gene TRBV29-1 combines with J gene TRBJ2-5; TRBD2 matches at 11 bases. The CDR3 has 17 amino acids. Germline V lookup: CDR1 SQVTM, CDR2 ANQGSEA.

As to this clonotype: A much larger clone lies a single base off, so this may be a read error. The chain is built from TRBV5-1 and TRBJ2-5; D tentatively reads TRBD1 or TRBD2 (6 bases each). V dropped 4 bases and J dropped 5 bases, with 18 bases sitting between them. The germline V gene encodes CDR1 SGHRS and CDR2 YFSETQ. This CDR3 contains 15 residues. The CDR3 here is CASSILARGQETQYF. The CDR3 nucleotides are TGCGCCAGCAGCATCCTAGCGCGAGGACAGGAGACCCAGTACTTC.

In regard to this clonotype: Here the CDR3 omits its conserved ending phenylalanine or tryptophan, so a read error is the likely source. CDR3 region: CASSLFDWQYS. As DNA, the CDR3 is TGTGCCAGTAGCTTATTTGACTGGCAGTATTCT. The chain combines TRBV11-2 with TRBJ2-3; D is undetermined. CDR1 and CDR2 from the germline V gene are SGHAT and FQNNGV. The CDR3 spans 11 residues.

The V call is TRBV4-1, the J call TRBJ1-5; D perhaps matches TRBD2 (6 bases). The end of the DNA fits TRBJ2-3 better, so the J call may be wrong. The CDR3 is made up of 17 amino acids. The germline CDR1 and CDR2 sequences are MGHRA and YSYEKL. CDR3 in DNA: TGCGCCAGCAGCCAAGAGCTGAGGTCGGGGGTCAATCAGCCCCAGTATTTT. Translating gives CASSQELRSGVNQPQYF.

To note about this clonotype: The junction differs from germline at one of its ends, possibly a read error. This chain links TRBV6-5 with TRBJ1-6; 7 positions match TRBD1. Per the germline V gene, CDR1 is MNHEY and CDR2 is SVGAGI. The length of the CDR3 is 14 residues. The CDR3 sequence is CVSGRTGVNSPLHF. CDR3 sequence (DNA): TGTGTCAGCGGCAGGACAGGCGTAAATTCACCTCTCCACTTT.

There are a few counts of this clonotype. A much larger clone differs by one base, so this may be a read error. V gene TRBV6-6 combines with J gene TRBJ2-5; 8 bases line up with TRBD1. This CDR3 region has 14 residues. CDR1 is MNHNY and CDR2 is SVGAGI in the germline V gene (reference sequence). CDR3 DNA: TGTGTCAGCAGAGCAGGGGGCGCCGGGGAGACCCAGTACTTC. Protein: CVSRAGGAGETQYF.

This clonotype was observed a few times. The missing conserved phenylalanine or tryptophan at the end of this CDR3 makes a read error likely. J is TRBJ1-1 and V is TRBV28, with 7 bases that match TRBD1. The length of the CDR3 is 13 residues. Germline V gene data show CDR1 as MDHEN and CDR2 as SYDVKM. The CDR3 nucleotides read TGCGCCACCCTGACAGGGAAGAACACTGAAGCTTTCTCT. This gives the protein CATLTGKNTEAFS.

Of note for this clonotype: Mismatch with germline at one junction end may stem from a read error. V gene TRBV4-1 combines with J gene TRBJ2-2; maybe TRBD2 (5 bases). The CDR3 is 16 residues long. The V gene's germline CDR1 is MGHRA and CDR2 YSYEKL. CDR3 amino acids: CANSQEWATNTGELFF. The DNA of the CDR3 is TGCGCCAACAGCCAAGAATGGGCTACGAACACCGGGGAGCTGTTTTTC.

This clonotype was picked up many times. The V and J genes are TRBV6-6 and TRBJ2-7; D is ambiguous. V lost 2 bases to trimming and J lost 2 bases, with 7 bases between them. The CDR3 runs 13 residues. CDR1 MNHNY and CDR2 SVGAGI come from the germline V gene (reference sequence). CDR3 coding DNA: TGTGCCAGCAGTTACAACAAGGCCTACGAGCAGTACTTC. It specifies CASSYNKAYEQYF.

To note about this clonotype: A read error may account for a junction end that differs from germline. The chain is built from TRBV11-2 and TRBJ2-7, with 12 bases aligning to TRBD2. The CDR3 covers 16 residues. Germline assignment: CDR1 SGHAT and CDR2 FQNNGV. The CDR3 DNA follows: TGTGCCAACAGCTTCACTTCACCGGGACTAGCGGGCGAGCAGTACTTC. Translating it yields CANSFTSPGLAGEQYF.

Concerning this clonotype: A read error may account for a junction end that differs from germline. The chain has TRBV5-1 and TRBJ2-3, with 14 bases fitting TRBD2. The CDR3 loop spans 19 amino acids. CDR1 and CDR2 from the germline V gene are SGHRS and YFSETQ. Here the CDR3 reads CASRNAWTSGGTSTDTQYF. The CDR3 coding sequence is TGCGCTAGCAGGAATGCATGGACTAGCGGGGGGACTAGCACAGATACGCAGTATTTT.

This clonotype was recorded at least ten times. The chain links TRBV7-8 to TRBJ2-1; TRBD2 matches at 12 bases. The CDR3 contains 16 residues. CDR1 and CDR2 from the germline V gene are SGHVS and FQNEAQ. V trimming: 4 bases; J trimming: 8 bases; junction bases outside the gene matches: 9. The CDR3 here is CASSSYSTSGSDEQFF. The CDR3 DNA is TGTGCCAGCAGCTCCTACTCGACTAGCGGGAGTGATGAGCAGTTCTTC. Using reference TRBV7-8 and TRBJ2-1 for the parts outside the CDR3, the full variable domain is GAGVSQSPRYKVAKRGQDVALRCDPISGHVSLFWYQQALGQGPEFLTYFQNEAQLDKSGLPSDRFFAERPEGSVSTLKIQRTQQEDSAVYLCASSSYSTSGSDEQFFGPGTRLTVL.

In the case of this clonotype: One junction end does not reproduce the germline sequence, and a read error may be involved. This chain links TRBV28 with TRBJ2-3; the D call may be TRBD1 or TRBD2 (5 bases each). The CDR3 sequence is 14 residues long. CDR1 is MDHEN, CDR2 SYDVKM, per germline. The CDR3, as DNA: TGTGTCAGCAGAGAGGGGATGGTCGTTGATACGCAGTATTTT. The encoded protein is CVSREGMVVDTQYF.

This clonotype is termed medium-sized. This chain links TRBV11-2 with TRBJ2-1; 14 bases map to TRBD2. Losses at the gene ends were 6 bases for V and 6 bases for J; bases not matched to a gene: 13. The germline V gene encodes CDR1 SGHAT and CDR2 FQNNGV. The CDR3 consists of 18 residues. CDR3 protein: CASRSGLAGGPGANEQFF. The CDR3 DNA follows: TGTGCCAGCAGATCTGGACTAGCGGGGGGCCCTGGGGCCAATGAGCAGTTCTTC.

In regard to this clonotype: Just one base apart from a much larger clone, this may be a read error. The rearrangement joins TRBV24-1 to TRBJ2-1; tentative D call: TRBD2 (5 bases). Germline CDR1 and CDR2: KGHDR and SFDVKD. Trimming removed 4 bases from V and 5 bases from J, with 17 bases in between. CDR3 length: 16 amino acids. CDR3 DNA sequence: TGTGCCACCAGTGACCGCGGGCGTGACACCCACAATGAGCAGTTCTTC. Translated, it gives CATSDRGRDTHNEQFF.

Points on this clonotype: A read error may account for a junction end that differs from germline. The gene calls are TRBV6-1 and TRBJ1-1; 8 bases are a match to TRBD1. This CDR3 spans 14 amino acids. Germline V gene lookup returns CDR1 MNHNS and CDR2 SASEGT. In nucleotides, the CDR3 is TGTGCCAGCAACGTCAGGGGGCGGGACACTGGAGCTTTCTTT. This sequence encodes CASNVRGRDTGAFF.

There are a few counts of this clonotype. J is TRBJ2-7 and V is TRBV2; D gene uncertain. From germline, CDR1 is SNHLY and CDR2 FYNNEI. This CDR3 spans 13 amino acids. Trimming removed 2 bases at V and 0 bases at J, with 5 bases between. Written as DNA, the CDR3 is TGTGCCAGCAGTGAACCCAACTCCTACGAGCAGTACTTC. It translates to CASSEPNSYEQYF.

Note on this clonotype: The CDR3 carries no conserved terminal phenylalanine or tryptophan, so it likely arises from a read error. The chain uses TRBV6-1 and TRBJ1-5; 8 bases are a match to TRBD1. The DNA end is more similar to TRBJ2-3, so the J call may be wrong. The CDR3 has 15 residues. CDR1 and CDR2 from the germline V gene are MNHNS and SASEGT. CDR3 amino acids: CASSEVDREDQPQYI. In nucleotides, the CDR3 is TGTGCCAGCAGTGAAGTGGACAGGGAGGATCAGCCCCAGTATATT.

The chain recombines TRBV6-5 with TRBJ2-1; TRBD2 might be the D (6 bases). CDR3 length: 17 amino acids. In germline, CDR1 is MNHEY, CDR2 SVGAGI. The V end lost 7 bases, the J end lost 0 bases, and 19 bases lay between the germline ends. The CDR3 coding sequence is TGTGCCAGCACTCATAGCGGCTCTGCCAGCTCCTACAATGAGCAGTTCTTC. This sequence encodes CASTHSGSASSYNEQFF.

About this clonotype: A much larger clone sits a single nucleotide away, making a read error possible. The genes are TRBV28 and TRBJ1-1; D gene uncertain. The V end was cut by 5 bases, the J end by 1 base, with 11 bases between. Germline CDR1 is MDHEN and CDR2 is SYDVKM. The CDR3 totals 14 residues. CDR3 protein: CASSHDNPNTEAFF. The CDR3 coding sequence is TGTGCCAGCAGTCACGATAACCCGAACACTGAAGCTTTCTTT.

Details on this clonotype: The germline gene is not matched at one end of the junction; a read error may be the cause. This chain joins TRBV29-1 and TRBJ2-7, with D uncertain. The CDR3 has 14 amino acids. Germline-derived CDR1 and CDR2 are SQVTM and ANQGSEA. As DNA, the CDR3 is TGCAGTGTTGAAGAGAGTAGGGCCAGCTACGCGCAGTACTTC. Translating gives CSVEESRASYAQYF.

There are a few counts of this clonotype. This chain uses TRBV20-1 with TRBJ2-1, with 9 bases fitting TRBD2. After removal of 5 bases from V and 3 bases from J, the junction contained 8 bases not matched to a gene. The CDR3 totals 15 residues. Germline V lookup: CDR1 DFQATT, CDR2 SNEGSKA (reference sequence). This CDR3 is CSADPRLADYNEQFF. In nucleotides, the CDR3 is TGCAGTGCTGACCCGAGACTAGCGGACTACAATGAGCAGTTCTTC.

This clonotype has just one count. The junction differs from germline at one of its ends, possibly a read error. The CDR3 DNA reads as TGTGTCAGCAACCAGGCAGGGGTTAATGGCTACATCTTC. Protein sequence: CVSNQAGVNGYIF. The V call is TRBV11-2, the J call TRBJ1-2; D may be TRBD1 (6 bases). Per germline, CDR1 SGHAT and CDR2 FQNNGV. The CDR3 totals 13 residues.